These 3 T cell receptor beta chains originate from one sample sequenced in a study of Ad26.COV2.S vaccination and SARS-CoV-2 variants. Treatment described: 15 to 20 received Ad26.COV2.S at low or high dose, single or two shots; roughly five received placebo; per-sample allocation not given. Sampling happened 63 days after the first vaccine or placebo injection. Here immunoSEQ multiplex PCR was the method, and the copy in TCRdb shows in-frame clones only, minus some. The repertoire holds a few hundred thousand clones, with about four fifths as singletons. The sequences come from peripheral blood, collected in a trial of Ad26.COV2.S vaccine versus placebo. These receptors all stem from a person between 18 and 65 years old who received the Ad26.COV2.S COVID-19 vaccine or a placebo.

This chain links TRBV5-1 with TRBJ2-5; 8 bases are shared with TRBD1. The length of the CDR3 is 16 residues. In germline, CDR1 is SGHRS, CDR2 YFSETQ. V trimming: 1 base; J trimming: 1 base; junction bases outside the gene matches: 6. The CDR3 region is CASSLLGTGPQETQYF. CDR3 nucleotide sequence: TGCGCCAGCAGCTTGTTAGGGACAGGCCCCCAAGAGACCCAGTACTTC.

The chain uses TRBV7-9 and TRBJ2-7; no definite D call. With 3 bases removed from V and 6 bases from J, the gap between germline ends came to 9 bases. This CDR3 is built from 12 residues. CDR1 is SEHNR and CDR2 is FQNEAQ in the germline V gene (reference sequence). The CDR3: CASSFRVVEQYF. The CDR3 region has the DNA TGTGCCAGCAGCTTCCGAGTTGTCGAGCAGTACTTC.

About this clone: Other DNA sequences from this sample encode an identical CDR3 as well. The CDR3 here is CASSLDRGLYEQYF. CDR3 bases: TGTGCCAGCAGCTTGGACAGGGGACTATACGAGCAGTACTTC. The chain carries TRBV7-9 and TRBJ2-7; 9 bases line up with TRBD1. The V segment lost 3 bases and the J segment 4 bases; nucleotides outside the gene matches: 4. This CDR3 is built from 14 residues. Looked up from germline, CDR1 is SEHNR and CDR2 is FQNEAQ (reference sequence).